This passage covers 16 T cell receptor beta chains from one sample sequenced in a study of T cell changes during pregnancy in multiple sclerosis. The method was immunoSEQ multiplex PCR; TCRdb's version includes in-frame clones alone and lacks a portion of them. The sample consists of about 33,000 clones, roughly nine tenths of them appearing once. The sample here was CD4+ T cells from peripheral blood mononuclear cells, taken in the second trimester of pregnancy. The source is a female donor in good health, enrolled as a control in a pregnancy study.

CDR3 sequence (DNA): TGTGCCAGCAGCCCCCAGGAGGTGCGACCCCTCCACTTT. It specifies CASSPQEVRPLHF. The chain recombines TRBV5-8 with TRBJ1-6, with D uncertain. Trimming removed 4 bases from V and 12 bases from J, with 14 bases in between. Germline lookup yields CDR1 SGHTS and CDR2 YDEGEE. This CDR3 contains 13 residues.

The rearrangement links TRBV7-8 to TRBJ1-3; D is unresolved. V was clipped by 0 bases and J by 0 bases, with 6 bases between them. The CDR3 runs 15 residues. The germline V gene has CDR1 SGHVS and CDR2 FQNEAQ. CDR3 residues: CASSLASLSGNTIYF. The CDR3 DNA follows: TGTGCCAGCAGCTTAGCGTCTCTCTCTGGAAACACCATATATTTT.

This rearrangement joins TRBV6-6 to TRBJ2-3; 8 bases fit TRBD1. V was clipped by 6 bases and J by 1 base; unmatched bases: 6. Germline V CDR1 and CDR2: MNHNY, SVGAGI (reference sequence). CDR3 length equals 15 residues. The CDR3 sequence: CASSLGQGGTDTQYF. The CDR3 DNA is TGTGCCAGCAGCCTCGGACAGGGCGGCACAGATACGCAGTATTTT.

The table lists this clone with a few counts. This chain links TRBV2 with TRBJ1-1, with D possibly being TRBD1 (5 bases). Trimming pared 6 bases from V and 1 base from J, leaving 9 bases between. The CDR3 is 13 residues long. Germline V CDR1 and CDR2: SNHLY, FYNNEI. This chain's CDR3 is CASRATGNTEAFF. The DNA of the CDR3 is TGTGCCAGCAGGGCCACAGGGAACACTGAAGCTTTCTTT.

V gene TRBV18 combines with J gene TRBJ1-1; D might be TRBD1 (6 bases). V gave up 3 bases and J gave up 1 base, with 12 bases separating them. The CDR3 is 15 residues long. From germline, CDR1 is KGHSH and CDR2 LQKENI. The CDR3 sequence: CASSPLRGGNTEAFF. DNA for the CDR3: TGTGCCAGCTCACCCCTGAGAGGGGGGAACACTGAAGCTTTCTTT.

V and J are TRBV6-1 and TRBJ2-1, with D maybe TRBD2 (5 bases). Between the trimmed V and J ends, which lost 2 bases and 5 bases, there was a span of 10 bases. The germline gives CDR1 MNHNS, CDR2 SASEGT. The CDR3 spans 14 residues. In DNA, the CDR3 is TGTGCCAGCAGTGAACGCCGGGGAAACAATGAGCAGTTCTTC. Amino acids: CASSERRGNNEQFF.

The CDR3 spells CAIKAVGGSYEQYF. The CDR3, as DNA: TGTGCTATAAAGGCGGTCGGGGGCTCCTACGAGCAGTACTTC. The chain recombines TRBV7-7 with TRBJ2-7; weak D call: TRBD2 (6 bases). Germline V gives CDR1 SSHAT, CDR2 FNYEAQ (reference sequence). This CDR3 is 14 amino acids long.

This clone was counted only a few times. The V and J genes are TRBV10-3 and TRBJ1-1; D unresolved. CDR1 and CDR2 (germline): ENHRY, SYGVKD. The CDR3 is made up of 13 amino acids. Trimming stripped 6 bases from V and 0 bases from J, with 8 bases between. Written as DNA, the CDR3 is TGTGCCATCAGCCGGAGCTTGAACACTGAAGCTTTCTTT. It codes for CAISRSLNTEAFF.

The chain uses TRBV9 and TRBJ2-6, with a tentative D call TRBD1 (5 bases). This CDR3 spans 17 amino acids. Per the germline V gene, CDR1 is SGDLS and CDR2 is YYNGEE. V was trimmed by 4 bases and J by 0 bases, leaving 14 bases between them. The CDR3 is CASSWIDSYSGANVLTF. The CDR3 DNA follows: TGTGCCAGCAGCTGGATCGACAGTTACTCTGGGGCCAACGTCCTGACTTTC.

The rearrangement links TRBV5-1 to TRBJ2-7; 7 nucleotides line up with TRBD1. CDR3 length: 15 residues. V lost 3 bases to trimming and J lost 6 bases; unmatched junction nucleotides: 12. Germline values: CDR1 SGHRS, CDR2 YFSETQ. CDR3 in DNA: TGCGCCAGCAGCTCCTTAACAGGGGCGATAGGCGAGCAGTACTTC. Translation: CASSSLTGAIGEQYF.

This chain joins TRBV5-1 and TRBJ1-1; 8 nucleotides line up with TRBD1. J lost 0 bases, V lost 4 bases, and 5 bases had no gene match. The CDR3 length is 15 residues. Germline CDR1 SGHRS, CDR2 YFSETQ. The CDR3 bases are TGCGCCAGCAGCCCGACAGGGGCCGTGAACACTGAAGCTTTCTTT. This encodes CASSPTGAVNTEAFF.

The chain couples TRBV19 to TRBJ1-2, with 8 nucleotides matching TRBD1. V gave up 7 bases and J gave up 3 bases; unmatched junction bases: 4. This CDR3 is 13 amino acids long. CDR1 is LNHDA and CDR2 is SQIVND in the germline V gene (reference sequence). For the CDR3, the DNA is TGTGCCAGTAATTCCAGGGGGCACTATGGCTACACCTTC. The encoded protein is CASNSRGHYGYTF.

The rearrangement uses TRBV9 and TRBJ2-1; TRBD1 agrees at 7 bases. The CDR3 consists of 17 residues. The germline V gene has CDR1 SGDLS and CDR2 YYNGEE. V shed 4 bases, J shed 1 base, and the junction held 11 bases outside the gene matches. The CDR3 sequence is CASSRKQGQGSYNEQFF. The CDR3 DNA is TGTGCCAGCAGCCGGAAACAGGGGCAGGGATCCTACAATGAGCAGTTCTTC. Full variable domain (outside the CDR3, taken from reference TRBV9 and TRBJ2-1): DSGVTQTPKHLITATGQRVTLRCSPRSGDLSVYWYQQSLDQGLQFLIQYYNGEERAKGNILERFSAQQFPDLHSELNLSSLELGDSALYFCASSRKQGQGSYNEQFFGPGTRLTVL.

For the CDR3, the DNA is TGTGCCAGCAGCCGAAGACAGGGGGCGGTCAATCAGCCCCAGCATTTT. It translates to CASSRRQGAVNQPQHF. The V and J genes are TRBV5-6 and TRBJ1-5; the match to TRBD1 covers 10 bases. The CDR3 is 16 residues long. Germline V CDR1 and CDR2: SGHDT, YYEEEE. After removal of 4 bases from V and 3 bases from J, the junction contained 7 bases not matched to a gene.

The J gene is TRBJ2-2, the V gene TRBV11-2; 7 bases are a match to TRBD1. CDR1 is SGHAT and CDR2 is FQNNGV in the germline V gene. Unmatched junction bases numbered 9, after V lost 5 bases and J lost 6 bases. The CDR3 contains 15 residues. CDR3 residues: CASSPGPRGSGELFF. CDR3 sequence (DNA): TGTGCCAGCAGCCCGGGACCCAGGGGGTCCGGGGAGCTGTTTTTT.

V usage is TRBV11-2 and J usage is TRBJ2-5; a weak D match, TRBD1 (5 bases). CDR3 length: 17 amino acids. With 3 bases removed from V and 2 bases from J, the gap between germline ends came to 19 bases. Germline CDR1 is SGHAT and CDR2 is FQNNGV. CDR3 nucleotide sequence: TGTGCCAGCAGCTTCGGCGGACAAGTGATAAAACAAGAGACCCAGTACTTC. Amino acids: CASSFGGQVIKQETQYF.